This paragraph covers one T cell receptor beta chain sequence. The identical CDR3 is also encoded by other nucleotide sequences in the sample. This sample was taken from a study of control samples from healthy donors and cancer patients. This CDR3 spans 11 amino acids. V was shortened by 4 bases and J by 1 base, with 1 base between the two germline ends. Germline V gives CDR1 SGHTA, CDR2 FQGNSA. The data were produced by immunoSEQ multiplex PCR, yet TCRdb's version contains in-frame clones alone and is incomplete. This repertoire shows around 51,000 clones, roughly 90% found once; its top ten account for just under 40%.

Sequencing used PBMCs. The chain employs TRBV7-2 and TRBJ2-5, with unresolved D. This clonotype was sampled from a man aged 45-65 years with head and neck cancer. CDR3 amino acids: CASSSQETQYF. The CDR3 nucleotides read TGTGCCAGCAGCTCCCAAGAGACCCAGTACTTC.